This T cell receptor (beta chain) appears in the sequencing data of a study of cytomegalovirus exposure and HLA in healthy donors. Study outcomes and limitations: Relative to the roughly 700-donor mean, N-insertions were reportedly fewer in an Asian-associated ancestry cluster in a later analysis. TCR beta V- and J-gene trimming was later associated with a missense DCLRE1C variant.

Trimming removed 3 bases at V and 7 bases at J, with 18 bases between. Germline CDR1 and CDR2: SNHLY and FYNNEI. The CDR3 runs 15 residues. With respect to this clone: The antigen remains undetermined.

Healthy bone marrow donors supplied every sample. Use of 60 Vbeta and 13 Jbeta primers characterized the PCR. TCRdb keeps only in-frame clones here, not all; method: immunoSEQ multiplex PCR. The profile shows over 85,000 clones, about 83% of them singletons. This TCR came from a female donor in good health and CMV-seropositive. Sequenced sample: PBMCs. The J gene is TRBJ1-1, the V gene TRBV2, with TRBD1 as a possible D gene (5 bases). The CDR3 sequence is CASSESGARSVEAFF. The DNA for the CDR3 is TGTGCCAGCAGTGAGTCTGGGGCGAGGTCGGTTGAAGCTTTCTTT.